The rows below give T cell receptor beta chains drawn from one sample of a study of cytomegalovirus exposure and HLA in healthy donors. The data were produced by immunoSEQ multiplex PCR, yet TCRdb's version contains in-frame clones alone and is incomplete. The sample has roughly 190,000 clones; around three quarters are singletons. The specimen sequenced was PBMCs. These receptors were obtained from a woman aged 50 to 60 in good health and CMV-seronegative. Each CDR3 is given with its conserved first and last residue. Each record gives: clone size, J gene, D gene, V gene, CDR3 protein, CDR3 DNA. D genes are given only for firm matches. Where a row states a size, it is once, few, many or the class of an expanded clone; other rows omit it.

>few|TRBJ2-3|TRBD2|TRBV6-5
CASSLSGTSTDTQYF
TGTGCCAGCAGCCTTAGCGGGACTAGCACAGATACGCAGTATTTT
>.|TRBJ1-5|.|TRBV7-2
CASSLAAPDQPQHF
TGTGCCAGCAGCTTAGCGGCCCCAGATCAGCCCCAGCATTTT
>.|TRBJ2-1|.|TRBV5-1
CASSRMPGGSSYNEQFF
TGCGCCAGCAGCCGTATGCCGGGGGGCTCTTCCTACAATGAGCAGTTCTTC
>.|TRBJ2-3|TRBD2|TRBV28
CASVFGTSVTDTQYF
TGTGCCAGCGTTTTCGGGACTAGCGTAACAGATACGCAGTATTTT
>.|TRBJ2-1|TRBD2|TRBV9
CASSVVAGGNEQFF
TGTGCCAGCAGCGTAGTTGCGGGGGGTAACGAGCAGTTCTTC
>.|TRBJ1-4|.|TRBV6-6
CASSYSSRQDEKLFF
TGTGCCAGCAGTTACTCGAGTCGGCAGGATGAAAAACTGTTTTTT
>.|TRBJ2-1|.|TRBV10-2
CASTMAGGHEQFF
TGCGCCAGCACGATGGCAGGGGGGCATGAGCAGTTCTTC
>once|TRBJ1-1|TRBD1|TRBV5-1
CASSLQGTEAFF
TGCGCCAGCAGCCTACAGGGGACTGAAGCTTTCTTT
>.|TRBJ2-5|.|TRBV4-3
CASSQDYEGRGAPETQYF
TGCGCCAGCAGCCAAGATTACGAGGGGCGGGGTGCACCGGAGACCCAGTACTTC
>.|TRBJ2-1|TRBD2|TRBV19
CASKFLAGDEQFF
TGTGCCAGTAAATTTCTAGCGGGAGATGAGCAGTTCTTC
>.|TRBJ2-7|.|TRBV5-1
CASSFEGYEQYF
TGCGCCAGCAGCTTCGAGGGCTACGAGCAGTACTTC
>.|TRBJ1-5|.|TRBV7-8
CASSPTGLNQPQHF
TGTGCCAGCAGCCCCACAGGTCTCAATCAGCCCCAGCATTTT
>.|TRBJ2-1|.|TRBV7-2
CASSLVGGEILNEQFF
TGTGCCAGCAGCTTAGTAGGCGGGGAGATCCTCAATGAGCAGTTCTTC
>.|TRBJ2-2|TRBD1|TRBV19
CASSITGASGTGELFF
TGTGCCAGTAGTATAACAGGGGCCTCGGGCACCGGGGAGCTGTTTTTT
>.|TRBJ1-1|.|TRBV5-6
CASRRTGKNTEAFF
TGTGCCAGCAGACGAACAGGGAAGAACACTGAAGCTTTCTTT
>.|TRBJ2-1|TRBD1|TRBV5-1
CASSLVGQGANEQFF
TGCGCCAGCTCACTTGTAGGACAGGGGGCCAATGAGCAGTTCTTC
>.|TRBJ2-3|.|TRBV9
CASRAGHTDTQYF
TGTGCCAGCAGGGCGGGCCACACAGATACGCAGTATTTT
>.|TRBJ2-3|.|TRBV7-7
CASSLGGAGADTQYF
TGTGCCAGCAGCTTAGGCGGGGCAGGTGCAGATACGCAGTATTTT
>few|TRBJ1-2|.|TRBV28
CASSLTSNYGYTF
TGTGCCAGCAGTTTAACGAGTAACTATGGCTACACCTTC
>.|TRBJ1-4|.|TRBV6-1
CASRTLNEKLFF
TGTGCCTCCCGGACACTAAATGAAAAACTGTTTTTT
>few|TRBJ1-4|TRBD1|TRBV5-1
CASSKGDRATNEKLFF
TGCGCCAGCAGCAAAGGTGACAGGGCAACTAATGAAAAACTGTTTTTT
>.|TRBJ2-1|.|TRBV5-5
CASTHGVSTTYNEQFF
TGTGCCAGCACCCACGGCGTGTCCACTACTTACAATGAGCAGTTCTTC
>.|TRBJ1-4|TRBD1|TRBV10-2
CASSLPGQGEKLFF
TGCGCCAGCAGTTTACCGGGACAGGGGGAAAAACTGTTTTTT
>.|TRBJ2-6|.|TRBV19
CASSPQGYGANVLTF
TGTGCCAGTAGTCCGCAGGGATACGGGGCCAACGTCCTGACTTTC
>.|TRBJ2-7|TRBD1|TRBV28
CASSNPGQGTYEQYF
TGTGCCAGCAGTAACCCGGGACAGGGGACCTACGAGCAGTACTTC
>.|TRBJ1-2|.|TRBV30
CAWSVVQGLRGYTF
TGTGCCTGGAGTGTAGTACAAGGCCTCAGGGGCTACACCTTC
>.|TRBJ2-1|TRBD2|TRBV5-4
CASSLGGGSSYNEQFF
TGTGCCAGCAGCTTGGGGGGCGGGAGCTCCTACAATGAGCAGTTCTTC
>.|TRBJ1-3|.|TRBV5-6
CASSLGGGANTIYF
TGTGCCAGCAGCTTGGGAGGAGGAGCAAACACCATATATTTT
>once|TRBJ1-4|.|TRBV19
CASRRGGATNEKLFF
TGTGCCTCCCGTAGGGGGGGAGCAACTAATGAAAAACTGTTTTTT
>.|TRBJ1-5|.|TRBV2
CASSVWSRGSNQPQHF
TGTGCCAGCAGTGTTTGGAGTCGGGGAAGCAATCAGCCCCAGCATTTT
>.|TRBJ1-5|.|TRBV7-2
CASSLGTVLGQPQHF
TGTGCCAGCAGCTTAGGGACAGTTCTGGGTCAGCCCCAGCATTTT